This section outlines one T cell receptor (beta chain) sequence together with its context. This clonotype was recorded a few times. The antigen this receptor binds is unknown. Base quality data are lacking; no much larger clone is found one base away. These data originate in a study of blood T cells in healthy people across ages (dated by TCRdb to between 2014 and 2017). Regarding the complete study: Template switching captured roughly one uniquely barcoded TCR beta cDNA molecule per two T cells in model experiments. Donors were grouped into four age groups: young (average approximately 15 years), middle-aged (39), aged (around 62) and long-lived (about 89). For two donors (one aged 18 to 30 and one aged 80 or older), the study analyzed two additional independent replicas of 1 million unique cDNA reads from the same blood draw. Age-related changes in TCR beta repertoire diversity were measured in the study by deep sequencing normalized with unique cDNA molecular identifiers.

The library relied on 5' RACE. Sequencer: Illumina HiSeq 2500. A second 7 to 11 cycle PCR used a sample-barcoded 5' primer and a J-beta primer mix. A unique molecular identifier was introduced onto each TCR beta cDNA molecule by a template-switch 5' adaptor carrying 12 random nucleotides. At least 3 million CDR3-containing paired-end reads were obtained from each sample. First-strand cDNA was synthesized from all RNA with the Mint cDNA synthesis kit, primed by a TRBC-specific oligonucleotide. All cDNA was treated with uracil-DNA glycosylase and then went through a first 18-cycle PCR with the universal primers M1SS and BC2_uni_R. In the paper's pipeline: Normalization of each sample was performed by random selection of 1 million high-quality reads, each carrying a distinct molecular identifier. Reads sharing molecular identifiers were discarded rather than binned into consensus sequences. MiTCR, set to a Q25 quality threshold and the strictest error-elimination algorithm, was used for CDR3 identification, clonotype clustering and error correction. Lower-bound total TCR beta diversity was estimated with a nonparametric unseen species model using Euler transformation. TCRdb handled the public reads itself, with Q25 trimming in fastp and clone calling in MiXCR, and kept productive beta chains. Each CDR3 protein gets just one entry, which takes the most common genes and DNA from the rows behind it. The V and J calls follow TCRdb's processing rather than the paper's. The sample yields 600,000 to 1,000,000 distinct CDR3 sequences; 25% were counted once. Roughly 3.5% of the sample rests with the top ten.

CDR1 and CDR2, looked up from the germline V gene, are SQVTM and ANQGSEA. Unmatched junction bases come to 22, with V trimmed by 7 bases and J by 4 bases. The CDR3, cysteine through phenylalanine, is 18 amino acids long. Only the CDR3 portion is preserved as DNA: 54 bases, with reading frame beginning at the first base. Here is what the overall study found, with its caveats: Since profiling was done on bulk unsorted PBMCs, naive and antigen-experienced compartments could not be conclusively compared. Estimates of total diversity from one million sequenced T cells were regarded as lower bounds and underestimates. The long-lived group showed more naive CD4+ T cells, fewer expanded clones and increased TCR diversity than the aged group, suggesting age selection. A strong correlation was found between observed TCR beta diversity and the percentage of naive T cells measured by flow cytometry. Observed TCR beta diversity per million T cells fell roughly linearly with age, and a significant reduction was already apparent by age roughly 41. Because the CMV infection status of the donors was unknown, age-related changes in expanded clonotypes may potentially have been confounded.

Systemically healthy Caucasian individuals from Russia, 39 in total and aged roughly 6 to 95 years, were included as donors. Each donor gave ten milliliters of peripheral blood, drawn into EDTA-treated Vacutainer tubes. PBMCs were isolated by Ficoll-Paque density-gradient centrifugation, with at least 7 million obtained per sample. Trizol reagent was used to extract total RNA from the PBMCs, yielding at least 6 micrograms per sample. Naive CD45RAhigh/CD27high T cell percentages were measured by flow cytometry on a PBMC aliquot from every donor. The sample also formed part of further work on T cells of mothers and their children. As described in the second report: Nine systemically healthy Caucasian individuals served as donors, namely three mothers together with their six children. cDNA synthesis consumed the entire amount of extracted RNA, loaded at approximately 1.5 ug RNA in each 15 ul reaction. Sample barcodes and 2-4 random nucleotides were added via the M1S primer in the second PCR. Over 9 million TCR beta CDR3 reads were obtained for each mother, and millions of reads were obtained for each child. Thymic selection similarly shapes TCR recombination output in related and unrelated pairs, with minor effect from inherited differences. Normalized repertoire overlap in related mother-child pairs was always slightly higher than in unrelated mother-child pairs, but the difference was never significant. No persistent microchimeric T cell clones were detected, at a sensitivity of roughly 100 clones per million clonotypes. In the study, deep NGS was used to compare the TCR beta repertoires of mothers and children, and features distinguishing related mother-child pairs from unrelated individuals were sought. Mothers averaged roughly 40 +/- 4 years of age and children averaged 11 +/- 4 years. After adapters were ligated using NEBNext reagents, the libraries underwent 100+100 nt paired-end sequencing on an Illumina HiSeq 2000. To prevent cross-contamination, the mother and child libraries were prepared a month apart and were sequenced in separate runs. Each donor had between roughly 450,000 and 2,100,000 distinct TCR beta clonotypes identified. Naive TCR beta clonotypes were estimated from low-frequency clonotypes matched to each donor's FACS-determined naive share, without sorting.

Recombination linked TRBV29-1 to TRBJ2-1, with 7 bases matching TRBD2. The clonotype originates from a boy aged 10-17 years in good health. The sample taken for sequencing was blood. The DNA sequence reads TGCAGCGGTGATGTGTCGGGAGGCCCCGTAAGGTTGTACAATGAGCAGTTCTTC. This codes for CSGDVSGGPVRLYNEQFF.